This entry concerns a single T cell receptor (beta chain). Its target antigen remains unknown. Qualities for individual bases were not recorded, and no much larger clone is one base off. The roughly 37 donors, aged about 6 to 95 years, were systemically healthy Caucasian individuals from Russia. Around 10 milliliters of peripheral blood were collected from each donor into EDTA-treated Vacutainer tubes. PBMCs were isolated by Ficoll-Paque density-gradient centrifugation, with at least 7 million obtained per sample. Total RNA, at least 6 micrograms per sample, was extracted from PBMCs with Trizol reagent. Naive CD45RAhigh/CD27high T cell percentages were measured by flow cytometry on a PBMC aliquot from every donor. The junction shows trimming of 6 bases on V and 0 bases on J, and the gene matches do not reach 6 bases of it. In the germline V gene, CDR1 corresponds to MDHEN and CDR2 to SYDVKM. The CDR3 covers 15 residues, taking in both the cysteine and the phenylalanine. Kept here is only the CDR3 DNA, which spans 45 bases and is read in frame from base 1.

The sample is drawn from a study of blood T cells in healthy people across ages (dated by TCRdb to the mid-2010s). In the study overall: Template switching captured roughly one uniquely barcoded TCR beta cDNA molecule per two T cells in model experiments. Four age groups were formed from the donors: young (average about 16 years), middle-aged (just under 40), aged (roughly 56) and long-lived (roughly 81). Using deep sequencing normalized with unique cDNA molecular identifiers, the study measured how TCR beta repertoire diversity changes with age. Two additional independent replicas of 1 million unique cDNA reads from the same blood draw were analyzed for two donors (one aged 18 to 30 and one aged 80 or older). To avoid experimental bias, donors of different ages were spread randomly across the sequencing lanes. The study at large found these results: Because the CMV infection status of the donors was unknown, age-related changes in expanded clonotypes may potentially have been confounded. Conclusive comparison of naive and antigen-experienced compartments was prevented by the profiling of bulk unsorted PBMCs. Estimates of total diversity based on one million sequenced T cells were considered lower bounds and underestimates. There was a strong correlation between observed TCR beta diversity and the percentage of naive T cells measured by flow cytometry. Observed TCR beta diversity per million T cells fell roughly linearly with age, and a significant reduction was already apparent by age approximately 41. Compared with the aged group, the long-lived group had more naive CD4+ T cells, fewer expanded clones and increased TCR diversity, a pattern suggesting age selection.

Library preparation used 5' RACE. TCRdb records Illumina HiSeq 2500 as the sequencer. A second PCR of about 6 to 11 cycles was performed with a sample-barcoded 5' primer and a J-beta primer mix. A unique molecular identifier was introduced onto each TCR beta cDNA molecule by a template-switch 5' adaptor carrying 12 random nucleotides. Each sample yielded at least 2.5 million CDR3-containing paired-end reads. All of the RNA was converted into first-strand cDNA using the Mint cDNA synthesis kit, with a TRBC-specific oligonucleotide serving as the primer. Following uracil-DNA glycosylase treatment, all cDNA underwent a first 18-cycle PCR with the universal primers M1SS and BC2_uni_R. The original pipeline was this. Each sample was normalized by randomly selecting 1 million high-quality reads, each carrying a distinct molecular identifier. Reads sharing molecular identifiers were discarded rather than binned into consensus sequences. MiTCR, run with a Q25 quality threshold and the strictest error-elimination algorithm, handled CDR3 identification, clonotype clustering and error correction. A nonparametric unseen species model with Euler transformation was used to estimate lower-bound total TCR beta diversity. TCRdb reworked the public reads: Q25 trimming with fastp, MiXCR clone assembly, productive beta chains retained. Merged by CDR3 protein, the rows form single entries marked with the most common genes and DNA. V and J calls and clone size were set by TCRdb, not the authors. In all, the sample holds 2 million or so distinct CDR3 sequences, and about 50% of those were seen once. 2.1% of the sample is held by the ten biggest clonotypes.

The clonotype comes from a woman aged 40 to 50 in good health. Sequences were obtained from blood. The receptor chain draws on TRBV28 and TRBJ2-3, and 7 bases in between align with TRBD1. In nucleotide form, the sequence is TGTGCCAGCAGATCCGGACAGGACAGCACAGATACGCAGTATTTT. This is translated as CASRSGQDSTDTQYF.